This TCR beta chain emerged from a study of shared clonotypes between healthy human individuals. Study conclusions and caveats: Among donors, clonotype sharing was expected to be affected by sequencing depth.

Germline V gives CDR1 LGHNT, CDR2 FRNRAP. V was pared by 0 bases and J by 4 bases, with 24 bases of the junction left unmatched. The CDR3 consists of 22 residues. A remark on this clone: Its antigen is not known.

In replicate PCRs of sorted subsets, roughly 210 ng DNA, some 28,000 T cell genomes, was used. Method: immunoSEQ multiplex PCR; TCRdb's copy keeps in-frame clones and lacks some. Here the sample spans roughly 2 million clones, roughly 94% being singletons. The receptor's source is a man younger than 35 in good health. V is TRBV12-5 and J is TRBJ2-7; 10 nucleotides agree with TRBD2. The sequenced sample was naive CD4+ T cells sorted from blood. Regarding subset: CD45RA+ positively selected. The CDR3 loop is CASGLVVLASGSPPGWRYEQYF. The CDR3 DNA reads TGTGCTAGTGGTTTGGTAGTTTTAGCTAGCGGGAGCCCGCCTGGATGGAGGTACGAGCAGTACTTC.